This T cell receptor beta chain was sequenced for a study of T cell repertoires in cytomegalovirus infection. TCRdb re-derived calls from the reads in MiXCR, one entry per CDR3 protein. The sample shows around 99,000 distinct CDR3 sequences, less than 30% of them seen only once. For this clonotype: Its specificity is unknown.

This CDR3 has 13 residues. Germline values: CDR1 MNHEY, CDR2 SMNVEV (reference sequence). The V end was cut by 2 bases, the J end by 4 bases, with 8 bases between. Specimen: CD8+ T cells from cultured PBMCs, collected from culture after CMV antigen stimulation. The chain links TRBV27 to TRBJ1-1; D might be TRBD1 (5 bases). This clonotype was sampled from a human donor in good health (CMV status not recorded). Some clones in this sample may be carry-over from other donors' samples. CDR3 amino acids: CASSLAGGTEAFF. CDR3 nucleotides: TGTGCCAGCAGTTTAGCGGGGGGCACTGAAGCTTTCTTT.